The 29 T cell receptor beta chains listed next were all sequenced from one sample in a study of cytomegalovirus exposure and HLA in healthy donors. Primers: 60 Vbeta forward and 13 Jbeta reverse. Method: immunoSEQ multiplex PCR; TCRdb's copy keeps in-frame clones and lacks some. There are over 150,000 clones in the sample; 70% to 85% occur only once, and about 2% lies in the top ten. The source material was PBMCs. These receptors were taken from a man aged 25 to 40 in good health and CMV-seronegative.

This chain links TRBV2 with TRBJ2-6; 7 bases map to TRBD1. Per germline, CDR1 SNHLY and CDR2 FYNNEI. The CDR3 is 16 residues long. V lost 8 bases to trimming and J lost 0 bases; unmatched junction nucleotides: 7. The CDR3 DNA reads as TGTGCCAGCTATTGGGACAGAATCTCTGGGGCCAACGTCCTGACTTTC. Translated, it gives CASYWDRISGANVLTF. Full variable domain (missing parts from reference TRBV2 and TRBJ2-6): EPEVTQTPSHQVTQMGQEVILRCVPISNHLYFYWYRQILGQKVEFLVSFYNNEISEKSEIFDDQFSVERPDGSNFTLKIRSTKLEDSAMYFCASYWDRISGANVLTFGAGSRLTVL.

The genes are TRBV7-2 and TRBJ2-6, with a possible D match to TRBD2 (6 bases). Trimming took off 3 bases at V and 4 bases at J, with 13 bases between the two ends. Germline V lookup: CDR1 SGHTA, CDR2 FQGNSA. The CDR3 is made up of 16 amino acids. The CDR3 region has the DNA TGTGCCAGCAGCTTTCTTGGGAGGACCGGGGCCAACGTCCTGACTTTC. Translated, it gives CASSFLGRTGANVLTF.

The chain uses TRBV30 and TRBJ2-2; 8 positions agree with TRBD2. V gave up 3 bases and J gave up 0 bases; unmatched junction bases: 0. Germline V gives CDR1 GTSNPN, CDR2 SVGIG (reference sequence). The CDR3 totals 14 residues. As DNA, the CDR3 is TGTGCCTGGAGACTAGCGGCGAACACCGGGGAGCTGTTTTTT. It yields the protein CAWRLAANTGELFF. The full variable domain, rest sourced from reference TRBV30 and TRBJ2-2, is SQTIHQWPATLVQPVGSPLSLECTVEGTSNPNLYWYRQAAGRGLQLLFYSVGIGQISSEVPQNLSASRPQDRQFILSSKKLLLSDSGFYLCAWRLAANTGELFFGEGSRLTVL.

This clone was detected ten times or more. This chain uses TRBV7-2 with TRBJ1-2; no clear D gene. Trimming removed 5 bases from V and 7 bases from J, with 17 bases in between. This CDR3 has 14 amino acids. The germline V gene encodes CDR1 SGHTA and CDR2 FQGNSA. In DNA, the CDR3 is TGTGCCAGCAGCCCACATCCTGGAGGGCGTGGCTACACCTTC. Translating gives CASSPHPGGRGYTF.

This chain links TRBV6-1 with TRBJ2-5; possible D gene TRBD1, 5 bases. The CDR3 runs to 14 residues. V lost 2 bases, J lost 5 bases, and 12 bases lay in between. Germline assignment: CDR1 MNHNS and CDR2 SASEGT. CDR3 protein: CASSESWGRETQYF. Here the CDR3 DNA reads TGTGCCAGCAGTGAAAGTTGGGGCCGGGAGACCCAGTACTTC.

This CDR3 reads CASSLGPYMNTEAFF. The CDR3 region has the DNA TGCGCCAGCAGCTTGGGGCCATACATGAACACTGAAGCTTTCTTT. The genes are TRBV5-1 and TRBJ1-1; no reliable D call. V lost 0 bases, J lost 0 bases, and 9 bases lay in between. The length of the CDR3 is 15 residues. CDR1 and CDR2 (germline): SGHRS, YFSETQ.

The chain uses TRBV28 and TRBJ1-6; 11 nucleotides line up with TRBD1. Germline V CDR1 and CDR2: MDHEN, SYDVKM. The CDR3 consists of 15 residues. The J segment lost 9 bases and the V segment lost 3 bases, leaving 4 bases of the junction unmatched. CDR3 sequence: CASSFLGQGGSPLHF. CDR3 DNA sequence: TGTGCCAGCAGTTTTCTGGGACAGGGGGGTTCACCCCTCCACTTT.

The V and J genes are TRBV2 and TRBJ2-3, with D hard to call. The CDR3 consists of 16 residues. CDR1 and CDR2 (germline): SNHLY, FYNNEI. The V end lost 3 bases, the J end lost 0 bases, and 13 bases lay between the germline ends. The CDR3 DNA reads as TGTGCCAGCAGTGATAGTAAAGCACCTAGCACAGATACGCAGTATTTT. It is translated as CASSDSKAPSTDTQYF. The full variable domain, its missing parts supplied by reference TRBV2 and TRBJ2-3, is EPEVTQTPSHQVTQMGQEVILRCVPISNHLYFYWYRQILGQKVEFLVSFYNNEISEKSEIFDDQFSVERPDGSNFTLKIRSTKLEDSAMYFCASSDSKAPSTDTQYFGPGTRLTVL.

The chain recombines TRBV6-5 with TRBJ2-2; D remains ambiguous. Germline loops: CDR1 MNHEY, CDR2 SVGAGI. The CDR3 is 12 amino acids. Trimming shortened V by 5 bases and J by 7 bases, and 8 bases separated the two germline ends. The CDR3 loop reads CASSGLGGELFF. The CDR3 nucleotides are TGTGCCAGCAGTGGGCTCGGCGGGGAGCTGTTTTTT.

This clone was counted a single time. The chain joins TRBV7-9 to TRBJ2-3, with 8 bases aligning to TRBD2. The germline CDR1 and CDR2 sequences are SEHNR and FQNEAQ (reference sequence). The CDR3 is made up of 17 amino acids. V trimming: 2 bases; J trimming: 0 bases; junction bases outside the gene matches: 7. CDR3 DNA: TGTGCCAGCAGCTTACGCCGGGGGGGCACTAGCACAGATACGCAGTATTTT. This codes for CASSLRRGGTSTDTQYF. Using reference TRBV7-9 and TRBJ2-3 for the parts outside the CDR3, the full variable domain is DTGVSQNPRHKITKRGQNVTFRCDPISEHNRLYWYRQTLGQGPEFLTYFQNEAQLEKSRLLSDRFSAERPKGSFSTLEIQRTEQGDSAMYLCASSLRRGGTSTDTQYFGPGTRLTVL.

A remark on this clone: Likely a read error: the CDR3 ends without its conserved phenylalanine or tryptophan. The gene calls are TRBV19 and TRBJ2-3, with 10 bases lining up with TRBD1. This CDR3 has 14 amino acids. The germline V gene has CDR1 LNHDA and CDR2 SQIVND (reference sequence). Trimming cost V 7 bases and J 3 bases; bases outside gene matches: 4. CDR3 loop: CASTGTGETDTQYC. The CDR3 nucleotides read TGTGCCAGTACCGGGACAGGGGAAACAGATACGCAGTATTGT.

The chain is built from TRBV11-3 and TRBJ2-1; D remains ambiguous. In germline, CDR1 is SGHNT, CDR2 YENEEA. V lost 0 bases and J lost 0, with 9 bases in between. This CDR3 spans 16 amino acids. The CDR3 loop is CASSLDPVSSYNEQFF. The CDR3 bases are TGTGCCAGCAGCTTAGATCCGGTGAGCTCCTACAATGAGCAGTTCTTC.

This clone has a handful of counts. The chain couples TRBV30 to TRBJ2-2, with 7 bases lining up with TRBD1. The CDR3 consists of 12 residues. The ends lost 3 bases at V and 7 bases at J; junction bases unmatched: 2. The germline V gene encodes CDR1 GTSNPN and CDR2 SVGIG (reference sequence). DNA of the CDR3: TGTGCCTGGAGAACAGGGGTCGGGGAGCTGTTTTTT. Translating it yields CAWRTGVGELFF. Looking up the rest from reference TRBV30 and TRBJ2-2 gives the full variable domain: SQTIHQWPATLVQPVGSPLSLECTVEGTSNPNLYWYRQAAGRGLQLLFYSVGIGQISSEVPQNLSASRPQDRQFILSSKKLLLSDSGFYLCAWRTGVGELFFGEGSRLTVL.

This clone has more than one count but fewer than ten. The chain employs TRBV7-9 and TRBJ2-3, with TRBD1 matching 7 bases. The germline V gene has CDR1 SEHNR and CDR2 FQNEAQ (reference sequence). V was pared by 5 bases and J by 2 bases, with 10 bases of the junction left unmatched. CDR3 length: 16 residues. CDR3 sequence: CASSGPPTGSTDTQYF. Here the CDR3 DNA reads TGTGCCAGCAGCGGCCCCCCGACAGGGTCCACAGATACGCAGTATTTT. Complete variable domain (other parts from reference TRBV7-9 and TRBJ2-3): DTGVSQNPRHKITKRGQNVTFRCDPISEHNRLYWYRQTLGQGPEFLTYFQNEAQLEKSRLLSDRFSAERPKGSFSTLEIQRTEQGDSAMYLCASSGPPTGSTDTQYFGPGTRLTVL.

The chain uses TRBV19 and TRBJ2-5, with a possible D match to TRBD1 (6 bases). This CDR3 region has 16 residues. Trimming took 5 bases from V and 4 from J, leaving 20 bases between them. Germline V gene sequence: CDR1 LNHDA, CDR2 SQIVND (reference sequence). The CDR3 protein is CASSLRQVKYVETQYF. The CDR3 DNA reads TGTGCCAGTAGTCTACGACAGGTTAAGTATGTAGAGACCCAGTACTTC.

The V gene is TRBV5-6, the J gene TRBJ1-5, with 8 bases fitting TRBD1. V lost 3 bases to trimming and J lost 3 bases; unmatched junction nucleotides: 5. The CDR3 totals 15 residues. Germline assignment: CDR1 SGHDT and CDR2 YYEEEE. The CDR3 bases are TGTGCCAGCAGCTCTGGGACAGGCTACAATCAGCCCCAGCATTTT. Translation gives CASSSGTGYNQPQHF.

This chain's CDR3 is CASRRQGTGELFF. CDR3 nucleotides: TGCGCCAGCAGACGACAGGGGACCGGGGAGCTGTTTTTT. V usage is TRBV5-1 and J usage is TRBJ2-2, with 8 bases identical to TRBD1. Germline-derived CDR1 and CDR2 are SGHRS and YFSETQ. The J segment lost 5 bases and the V segment lost 5 bases, leaving 2 bases of the junction unmatched. The CDR3 is 13 residues long.

The rearrangement links TRBV5-1 to TRBJ2-7; D remains unclear. Trimming removed 0 bases at V and 3 bases at J, with 7 bases between. The CDR3 runs to 13 residues. Germline V gene sequence: CDR1 SGHRS, CDR2 YFSETQ. This CDR3 reads CASSLATDYEQYF. The CDR3 bases are TGCGCCAGCAGCTTGGCCACAGACTACGAGCAGTACTTC.

V and J are TRBV19 and TRBJ2-3; perhaps TRBD2 as D (6 bases). The germline gives CDR1 LNHDA, CDR2 SQIVND (reference sequence). V was cut by 0 bases and J by 5 bases, with 15 bases left in between. CDR3 size: 16 residues. The CDR3, as DNA: TGTGCCAGTAGTATAGATACCCCCCGGGGGAGAGATACGCAGTATTTT. This sequence encodes CASSIDTPRGRDTQYF. The complete variable domain, with remaining parts taken from reference TRBV19 and TRBJ2-3, reads DGGITQSPKYLFRKEGQNVTLSCEQNLNHDAMYWYRQDPGQGLRLIYYSQIVNDFQKGDIAEGYSVSREKKESFPLTVTSAQKNPTAFYLCASSIDTPRGRDTQYFGPGTRLTVL.

V usage is TRBV19 and J usage is TRBJ1-6; TRBD1 matches at 9 bases. Unmatched junction bases numbered 3, after V lost 3 bases and J lost 9 bases. The CDR3 runs 14 residues. Germline V CDR1 and CDR2: LNHDA, SQIVND (reference sequence). The CDR3 bases are TGTGCCAGTAGTATGGACAGGGGAACTTCACCCCTCCACTTT. This translates into CASSMDRGTSPLHF.

J is TRBJ1-2 and V is TRBV6-5, with 9 bases lining up with TRBD1. The J segment lost 6 bases and the V segment lost 5 bases, leaving 1 base of the junction unmatched. CDR1 is MNHEY, CDR2 SVGAGI, per germline. CDR3 length equals 12 residues. The chain's CDR3 is CASSRTGDGYTF. The CDR3 region has the DNA TGTGCCAGCAGTAGGACAGGGGATGGCTACACCTTC.

This clone was picked up a small number of times. The J gene is TRBJ2-1, the V gene TRBV28, with D maybe TRBD1 (5 bases). Germline CDR1 is MDHEN and CDR2 is SYDVKM. CDR3 length: 17 amino acids. Trimming removed 5 bases from V and 3 bases from J, with 20 bases in between. The CDR3 region has the DNA TGTGCCAGCAGTCCGACATCAGGGTTACTACTCTACAATGAGCAGTTCTTC. Its protein product is CASSPTSGLLLYNEQFF.

This clone came up once. The rearrangement joins TRBV7-6 to TRBJ2-4, with TRBD2 matching 9 bases. The CDR3 is 16 residues long. V lost 1 base and J lost 0; bases outside the gene matches: 1. Germline V gives CDR1 SGHVS, CDR2 FNYEAQ. Here the CDR3 reads CASSLVSGGAKNIQYF. As DNA, the CDR3 is TGTGCCAGCAGCTTAGTTAGCGGGGGAGCCAAAAACATTCAGTACTTC.

This clone has just one count. The chain uses TRBV7-2 and TRBJ2-7; 12 bases map to TRBD1. The CDR3 extends over 16 amino acids. The germline gives CDR1 SGHTA, CDR2 FQGNSA. V dropped 4 bases and J dropped 5; count of bases not matched to a gene: 9. CDR3 in amino acids: CASSSPGTGGFDEQYF. The DNA of the CDR3 is TGTGCCAGCAGCTCCCCCGGGACAGGGGGCTTCGACGAGCAGTACTTC.

The chain joins TRBV7-9 to TRBJ2-2; TRBD1 is a possible D gene (6 bases). The V end was cut by 3 bases, the J end by 4 bases, with 12 bases between. Germline loops: CDR1 SEHNR, CDR2 FQNEAQ (reference sequence). CDR3 length: 15 residues. CDR3 sequence reads: CASSFMGAGTGELFF. The CDR3 DNA sequence: TGTGCCAGCAGCTTCATGGGGGCTGGCACCGGGGAGCTGTTTTTT.

The gene calls are TRBV5-1 and TRBJ2-6; possibly TRBD2 for D (5 bases). V lost 0 bases and J 1 base, leaving 17 bases between the germline ends. Germline V CDR1 and CDR2: SGHRS, YFSETQ. The CDR3 extends over 19 amino acids. This CDR3 reads CASSLAGVDSASGANVLTF. The CDR3 DNA reads as TGCGCCAGCAGCTTGGCCGGGGTCGACTCCGCGTCTGGGGCCAACGTCCTGACTTTC.

The chain is built from TRBV6-1 and TRBJ2-6; perhaps TRBD1 as D (5 bases). Germline lookup yields CDR1 MNHNS and CDR2 SASEGT. Trimming took 2 bases from V and 2 from J, leaving 10 bases between them. The CDR3 spans 16 residues. DNA of the CDR3: TGTGCCAGCAGTGAATCCCTAGGGGCTGGGGCCAACGTCCTGACTTTC. Protein sequence: CASSESLGAGANVLTF.

The rearrangement links TRBV28 to TRBJ1-1; possibly TRBD1 for D (5 bases). The germline V and J ends were trimmed by 5 bases and 3 bases, with 10 bases remaining between them. This CDR3 contains 13 residues. The germline CDR1 and CDR2 sequences are MDHEN and SYDVKM. The CDR3 loop is CASSPGAYTEAFF. Written as DNA, the CDR3 is TGTGCCAGCAGTCCTGGGGCTTACACTGAAGCTTTCTTT.

The chain is built from TRBV7-2 and TRBJ2-2; the match to TRBD2 covers 11 bases. This CDR3 is built from 16 residues. The germline V gene has CDR1 SGHTA and CDR2 FQGNSA. V shed 5 bases and J 4 bases; nucleotides not matched to a gene: 6. The CDR3 here is CASSHISGGATGELFF. CDR3 nucleotide sequence: TGTGCCAGCAGCCACATTAGCGGGGGGGCCACCGGGGAGCTGTTTTTT.